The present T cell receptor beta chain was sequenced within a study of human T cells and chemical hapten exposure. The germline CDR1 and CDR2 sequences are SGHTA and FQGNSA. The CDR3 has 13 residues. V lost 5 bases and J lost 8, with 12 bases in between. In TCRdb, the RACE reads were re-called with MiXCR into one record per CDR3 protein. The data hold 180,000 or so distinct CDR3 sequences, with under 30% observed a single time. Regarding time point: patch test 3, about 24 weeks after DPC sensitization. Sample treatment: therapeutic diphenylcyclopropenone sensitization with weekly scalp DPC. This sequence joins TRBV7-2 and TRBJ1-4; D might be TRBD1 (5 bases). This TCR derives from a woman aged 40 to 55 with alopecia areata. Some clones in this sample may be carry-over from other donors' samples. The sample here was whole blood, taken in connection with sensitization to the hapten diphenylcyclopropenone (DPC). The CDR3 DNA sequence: TGTGCCAGCAGCCGCGACAGAGGCGAAAAACTGTTTTTT. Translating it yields CASSRDRGEKLFF.